The clone carrying this TCR beta chain has just one count. Its specificity is not known. This sample is drawn from a study of PD-1 blockade in classical Hodgkin lymphoma. About the study: The study gave patients nivolumab 3 mg/kg intravenously every 2 weeks.

Study-level findings and limits: Nothing has yet pinned down what causes the repertoire differences, possibly disease activity or prior therapy. Diversity in CD4+ TCRs, unlike that measured in CD8+ TCRs, had risen significantly by C4D1.

CDR1 is KGHSH and CDR2 is LQKENI in the germline V gene. V lost 4 bases and J lost 4; bases outside the gene matches: 14. The CDR3 contains 18 residues. Each patient relapsed following autologous stem cell transplantation, and prior brentuximab vedotin exposure differed. Best response was recorded as complete response, partial response or progressive disease. The assay was immunoSEQ multiplex PCR, and TCRdb's table has in-frame clones only and misses some. The table records approximately 1,900 clones, 81% of them present only once. The source of this sequence is a human donor with classical Hodgkin lymphoma. This sequence joins TRBV18 and TRBJ1-2; TRBD1 matches 11 bases. The sequencing used peripheral blood mononuclear cells (PBMCs), collected at baseline. CDR3 amino acids: CASSRPPDRGHFPYGYTF. The CDR3 nucleotides are TGTGCCAGCTCACGACCCCCGGACAGGGGGCATTTCCCCTATGGCTACACCTTC.